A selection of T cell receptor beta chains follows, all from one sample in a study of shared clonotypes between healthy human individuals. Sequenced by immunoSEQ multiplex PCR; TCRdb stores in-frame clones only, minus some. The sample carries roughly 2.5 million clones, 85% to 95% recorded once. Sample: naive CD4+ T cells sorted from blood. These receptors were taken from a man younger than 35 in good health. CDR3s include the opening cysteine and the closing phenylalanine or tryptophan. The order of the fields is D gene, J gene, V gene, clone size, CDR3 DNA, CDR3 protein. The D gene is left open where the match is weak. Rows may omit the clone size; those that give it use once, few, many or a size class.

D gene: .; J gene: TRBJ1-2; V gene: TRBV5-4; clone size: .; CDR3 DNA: TGTGCCAGCAGCTTGGAGCTCCAGGGGAACTATGGCTACACCTTC; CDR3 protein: CASSLELQGNYGYTF
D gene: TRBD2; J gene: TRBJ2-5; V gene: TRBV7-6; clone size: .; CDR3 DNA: TGTGCCAGCAGCTCCTCGGCGGGGGGGAAAGAGACCCAGTACTTC; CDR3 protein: CASSSSAGGKETQYF
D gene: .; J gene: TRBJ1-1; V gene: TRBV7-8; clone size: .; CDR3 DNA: TGTGCCAGCAGCTTACCTGGGACGGGGAACACTGAAGCTTTCTTT; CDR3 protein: CASSLPGTGNTEAFF
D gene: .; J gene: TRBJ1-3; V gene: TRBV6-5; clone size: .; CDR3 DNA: TGTGCCAGCAGCGATCGGGGAGTTGCTGGAAACACCATATATTTT; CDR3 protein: CASSDRGVAGNTIYF
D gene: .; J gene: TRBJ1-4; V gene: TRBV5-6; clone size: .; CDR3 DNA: TGTGCCAGCAGCTTGGTTGGGGGCAGGTCTAATGAAAAACTGTTTTTT; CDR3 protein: CASSLVGGRSNEKLFF
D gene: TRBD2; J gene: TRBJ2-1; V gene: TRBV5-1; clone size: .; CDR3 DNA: TGCGCCAGCAGCTTATTTGCGGGAGGGACTGAGCAGTTCTTC; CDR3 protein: CASSLFAGGTEQFF
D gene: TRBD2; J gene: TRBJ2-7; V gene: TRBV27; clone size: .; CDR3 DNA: TGTGCCAGCAGTTTGTCCACTAGCGGAATATCCTACGAGCAGTACTTC; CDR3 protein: CASSLSTSGISYEQYF
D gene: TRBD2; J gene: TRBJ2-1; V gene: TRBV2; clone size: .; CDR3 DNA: TGTGCCAGCAAGCGGGGGGGCAGCAATGAGCAGTTCTTC; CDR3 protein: CASKRGGSNEQFF
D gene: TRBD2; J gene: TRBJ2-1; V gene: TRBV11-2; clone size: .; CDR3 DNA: TGTGCCAGCAGCTTCACTAGCGGGCCTGACAATGAGCAGTTCTTC; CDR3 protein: CASSFTSGPDNEQFF
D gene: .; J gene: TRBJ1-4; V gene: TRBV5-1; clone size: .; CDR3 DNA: TGCGCCAGCAGCTTGCCGATTACAGGGTCTGGTGAAAAACTGTTTTTT; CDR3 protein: CASSLPITGSGEKLFF
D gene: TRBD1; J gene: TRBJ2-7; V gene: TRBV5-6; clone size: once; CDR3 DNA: TGTGCCAGCAGCTTAGGGGGACAGACCTACGAGCAGTACTTC; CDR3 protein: CASSLGGQTYEQYF
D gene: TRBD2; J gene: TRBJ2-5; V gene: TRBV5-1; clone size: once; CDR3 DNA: TGCGCCAGCAGCTTGGAACCAGCGGGAGGACGGGAGACCCAGTACTTC; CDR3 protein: CASSLEPAGGRETQYF
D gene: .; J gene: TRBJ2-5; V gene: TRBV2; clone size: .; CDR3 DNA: TGTGCCAGCAGCGCCAGACTAGTTTTCCAAGAGACCCAGTACTTC; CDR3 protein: CASSARLVFQETQYF
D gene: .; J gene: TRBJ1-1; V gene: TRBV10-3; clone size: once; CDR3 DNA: TGTGCCAGCAGGATAACCGGGACAACGAACACTGAAGCTTTCTTT; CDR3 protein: CASRITGTTNTEAFF
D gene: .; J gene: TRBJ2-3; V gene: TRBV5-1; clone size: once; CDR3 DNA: TGCGCCAGCAGCTTGGACGGGTCAAGCACAGATACGCAGTATTTT; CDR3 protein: CASSLDGSSTDTQYF
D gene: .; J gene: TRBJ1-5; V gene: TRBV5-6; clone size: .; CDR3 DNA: TGTGCCAGCAGCTTGTTATCGGGGGCGGATCAGCCCCAGCATTTT; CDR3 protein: CASSLLSGADQPQHF
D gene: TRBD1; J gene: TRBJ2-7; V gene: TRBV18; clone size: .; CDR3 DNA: TGTGCCAGCTCACCACCGGGACAGCGCGTTCCCTACGAGCAGTACTTC; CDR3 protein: CASSPPGQRVPYEQYF
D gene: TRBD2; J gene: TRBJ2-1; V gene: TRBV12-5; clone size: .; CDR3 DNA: TGTGCTAGTGGTTTGCTCGGGACTAGCGGTTCCTCCTACAATGAGCAGTTCTTC; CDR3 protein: CASGLLGTSGSSYNEQFF
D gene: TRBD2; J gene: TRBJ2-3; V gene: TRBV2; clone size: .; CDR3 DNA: TGTGCCAGCAGGACTAGCGGGGGTACAGATACGCAGTATTTT; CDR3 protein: CASRTSGGTDTQYF
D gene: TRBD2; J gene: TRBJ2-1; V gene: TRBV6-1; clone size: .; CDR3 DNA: TGTGCCAGCAGTGCTCGGCGGGGGGGCCGGGATGAGCAGTTCTTC; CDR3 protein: CASSARRGGRDEQFF
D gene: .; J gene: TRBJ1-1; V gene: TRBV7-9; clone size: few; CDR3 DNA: TGTGCCAGCAGCCGGACAGCGAACACTGAAGCTTTCTTT; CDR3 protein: CASSRTANTEAFF
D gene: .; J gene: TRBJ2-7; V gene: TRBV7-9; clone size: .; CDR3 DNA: TGTGCCAGCAGCTTGGGCAGCTACGAGCAGTACTTC; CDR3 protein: CASSLGSYEQYF
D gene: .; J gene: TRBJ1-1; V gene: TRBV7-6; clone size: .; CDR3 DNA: TGTGCCAGCAGCCCCCTATTCCTTAGGACTGAAGCTTTCTTT; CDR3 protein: CASSPLFLRTEAFF
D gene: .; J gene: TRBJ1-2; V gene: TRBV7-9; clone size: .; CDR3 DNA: TGTGCCAGCAGCTCAGCTTACGGGGACTATGGCTACACCTTC; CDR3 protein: CASSSAYGDYGYTF
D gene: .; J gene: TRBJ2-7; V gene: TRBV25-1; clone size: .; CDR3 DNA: TGTGCCAGCAGTACGACGGGATACTACGAGCAGTACTTC; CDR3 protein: CASSTTGYYEQYF
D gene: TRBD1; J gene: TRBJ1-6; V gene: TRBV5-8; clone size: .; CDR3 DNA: TGTGCCAGCAGCGTCCGGGACAGGGTTTTGAAGTCACCCCTCCACTTT; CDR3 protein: CASSVRDRVLKSPLHF
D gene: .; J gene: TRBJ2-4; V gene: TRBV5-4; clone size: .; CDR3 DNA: TGTGCCAGCAGCCCATCCGCCAGTTCCAAAAACATTCAGTACTTC; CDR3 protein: CASSPSASSKNIQYF
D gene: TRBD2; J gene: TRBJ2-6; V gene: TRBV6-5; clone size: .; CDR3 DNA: TGTGCCAGCAGTACTGTACTAGCGGGGCTGCTGGTCCTGACTTTC; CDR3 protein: CASSTVLAGLLVLTF
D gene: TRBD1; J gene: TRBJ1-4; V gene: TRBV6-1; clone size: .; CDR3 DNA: TGTGCCAGCAGTGGACAGGGGGCGGGTGAAAAACTGTTTTTT; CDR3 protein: CASSGQGAGEKLFF
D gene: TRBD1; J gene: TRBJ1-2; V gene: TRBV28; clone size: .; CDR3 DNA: TGTGCCAGCAGGCCGGGACAGGGGGCTCTCTATGGCTACACCTTC; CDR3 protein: CASRPGQGALYGYTF
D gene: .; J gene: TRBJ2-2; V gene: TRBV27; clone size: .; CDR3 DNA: TGTGCCAGCAGCATACCCGGGGAGCTGTTTTTT; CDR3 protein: CASSIPGELFF
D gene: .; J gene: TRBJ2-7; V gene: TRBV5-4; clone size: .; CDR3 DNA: TGTGCCAGCAGCTTCAGTAGGACGTCCTCACCTAACTTC; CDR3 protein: CASSFSRTSSPNF
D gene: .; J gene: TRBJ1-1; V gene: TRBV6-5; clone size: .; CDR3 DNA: TGTGCCAGCAGTCCTAGCGGACAGAACACTGAAGCTTTCTTT; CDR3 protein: CASSPSGQNTEAFF
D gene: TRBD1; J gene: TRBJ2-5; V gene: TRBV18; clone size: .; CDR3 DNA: TGTGCCAGCTCCCGACAGGGGGTCCCCCAAGAGACCCAGTACTTC; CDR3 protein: CASSRQGVPQETQYF
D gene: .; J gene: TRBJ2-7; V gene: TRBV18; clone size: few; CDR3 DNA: TGTGCCAGCTCACTTCAGGGTTACGAGCAGTACTTC; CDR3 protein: CASSLQGYEQYF
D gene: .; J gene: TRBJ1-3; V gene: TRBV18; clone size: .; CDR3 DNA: TGTGCCAGCTCTGGCAGGCTTCATCTGGGAAACACCATATATTTT; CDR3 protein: CASSGRLHLGNTIYF
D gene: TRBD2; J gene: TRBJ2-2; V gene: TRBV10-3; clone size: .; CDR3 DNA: TGTGCCACACGACCGGGACTAGCTTTAACCGGGGAGCTGTTTTTT; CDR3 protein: CATRPGLALTGELFF
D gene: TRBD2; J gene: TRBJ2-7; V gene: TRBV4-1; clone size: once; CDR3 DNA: TGCGCCAGCAGCCAGAGTTGGACGGGAGGGTTTTGGGAGCAGTACTTC; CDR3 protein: CASSQSWTGGFWEQYF
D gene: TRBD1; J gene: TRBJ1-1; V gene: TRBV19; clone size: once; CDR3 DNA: TGTGCCAGTAGTACCCTGACAGGGCGGGGAACTGAAGCTTTCTTT; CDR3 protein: CASSTLTGRGTEAFF
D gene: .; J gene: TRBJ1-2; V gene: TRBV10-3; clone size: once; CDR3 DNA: TGTGCCATCAGTGAGTCACCGGGAGTGGACTATGGCTACACCTTC; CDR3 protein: CAISESPGVDYGYTF
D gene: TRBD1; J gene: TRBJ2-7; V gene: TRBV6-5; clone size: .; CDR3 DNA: TGTGCCTCTCAGGCAGGGGGCTACTACGAGCAGTACTTC; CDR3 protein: CASQAGGYYEQYF
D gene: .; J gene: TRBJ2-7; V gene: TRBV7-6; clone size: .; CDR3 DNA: TGTGCCAGCAGCCGCAAACAGGACCACGAGCAGTACTTC; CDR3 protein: CASSRKQDHEQYF
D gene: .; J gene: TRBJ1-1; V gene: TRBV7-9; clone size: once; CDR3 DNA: TGTGCCAGCAGCTTATACACCAACACTGAAGCTTTCTTT; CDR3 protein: CASSLYTNTEAFF
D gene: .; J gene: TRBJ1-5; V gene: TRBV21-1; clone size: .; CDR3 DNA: TGTGCCAGCAGCAAACCTCAGGGAGGCGGGGGTCAGCCCCAGCATTTT; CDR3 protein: CASSKPQGGGGQPQHF
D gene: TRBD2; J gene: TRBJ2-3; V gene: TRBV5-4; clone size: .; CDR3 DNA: TGTGCCAGCACCCCGGGAGGGCCGCGAGAAAATACGCAGTATTTT; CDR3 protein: CASTPGGPRENTQYF